This TCR beta chain was sequenced in a study of blood T cell repertoires in COVID-19. About the study: The United States, Italy and Spain were the sources of the acute and convalescent COVID-19 samples.

Trimming left V 2 bases short and J 4 bases short, with 10 bases between. This CDR3 is 14 amino acids long. The germline V gene encodes CDR1 KGHSH and CDR2 LQKENI. Enrolment of Seattle patients took place during active infection, and they were followed longitudinally. Per the original data handling: Estimation of nucleated cell counts was performed using reference gene primer amplification. Profiled with immunoSEQ multiplex PCR; TCRdb holds only in-frame clones, not every one. Clonal size and the V and J genes are those of that table, whereas D and trimming came from the DNA. The sample includes about 120,000 clones, 65% to 85% of them seen just once.

The sequencing sample was made of peripheral blood. The sequence came from a man aged 25 to 40 with COVID-19, enrolled during active disease. The rearrangement links TRBV18 to TRBJ2-3, with D maybe TRBD2 (6 bases). The CDR3 here is CASSPTASADTQYF. The DNA of the CDR3 is TGTGCCAGCTCACCAACGGCTAGCGCAGATACGCAGTATTTT.